The 24 T cell receptor beta chains listed next were all sequenced from one sample in a study of shared T cell receptors in the human thymus. Assay: immunoSEQ multiplex PCR; the TCRdb copy retains only in-frame clones and omits some. There are about 660,000 clones in the sample; around 87% occur only once, and 0.0094% lies in the top ten. The sample was also reused in another study, on human thymus T cells.

The source material was thymocytes. These receptors came from a boy in the first two years of life with a congenital heart defect.

The CDR3 coding sequence is TGTGCCAGCAGCCAAGATTCCCTGGAGGGGGGGGATGACGGGGAGCTGTTTTTT. This codes for CASSQDSLEGGDDGELFF. The V call is TRBV4-2, the J call TRBJ2-2; TRBD2 is a possible D gene (7 bases). Germline CDR1 and CDR2: LGHNA and YNFKEQ. This CDR3 is built from 18 residues. Trimming removed 0 bases at V and 7 bases at J, with 21 bases between.

The V gene is TRBV28, the J gene TRBJ1-5; D perhaps matches TRBD1 (5 bases). Germline V lookup: CDR1 MDHEN, CDR2 SYDVKM. V was trimmed by 3 bases and J by 6 bases, leaving 15 bases between them. CDR3 size: 15 residues. The CDR3, as DNA: TGTGCCAGCAGTTTGGGGGGGACCCCGAGTCAGCCCCAGCATTTT. Translated, it gives CASSLGGTPSQPQHF.

CDR3 sequence (DNA): TGTGCCATCAGTGATCAGGACAGGGGGTACGAGCAGTACTTC. It specifies CAISDQDRGYEQYF. The rearrangement uses TRBV10-3 and TRBJ2-7; TRBD1 matches at 10 bases. Germline V gives CDR1 ENHRY, CDR2 SYGVKD. J gave up 4 bases and V 3 bases, and 3 bases lay outside the gene matches. This CDR3 is built from 14 residues.

This clone appeared a few times. V and J are TRBV30 and TRBJ2-6; D possibly corresponds to TRBD2 (6 bases). The CDR3 extends over 15 amino acids. Trimming pared 6 bases from V and 2 bases from J, leaving 14 bases between. The germline V gene has CDR1 GTSNPN and CDR2 SVGIG (reference sequence). The CDR3 loop is CACPAWGAGANVLTF. The CDR3 nucleotides read TGTGCCTGTCCTGCTTGGGGGGCTGGGGCCAACGTCCTGACTTTC.

DNA for the CDR3: TGTGCCAGTAGTCCTCCTATTAGCAATCAGCCCCAGCATTTT. As protein: CASSPPISNQPQHF. The chain uses TRBV19 and TRBJ1-5, with no clear D. CDR3 length: 14 amino acids. V dropped 5 bases and J dropped 0 bases, with 8 bases sitting between them. CDR1 and CDR2 (germline): LNHDA, SQIVND (reference sequence).

As regards this clone: Other DNA sequences in this specimen translate into the identical CDR3. J is TRBJ2-7 and V is TRBV2; D may be TRBD2 (5 bases). Trimming removed 3 bases at V and 4 bases at J, with 7 bases between. The CDR3 contains 12 residues. Germline lookup yields CDR1 SNHLY and CDR2 FYNNEI. The chain's CDR3 is CASSERVYEQYF. The DNA for the CDR3 is TGTGCCAGCAGTGAGAGGGTATACGAGCAGTACTTC.

V and J are TRBV19 and TRBJ1-2; TRBD1 might be the D (5 bases). The CDR3 covers 15 residues. Trimming left V 5 bases short and J 0 bases short, with 13 bases between. From germline, CDR1 is LNHDA and CDR2 SQIVND (reference sequence). The CDR3 is CASSGGTSTNYGYTF. In nucleotides, the CDR3 is TGTGCCAGTAGTGGCGGGACTTCGACTAACTATGGCTACACCTTC.

The chain uses TRBV5-6 and TRBJ2-3; D might be TRBD1 (6 bases). Germline lookup yields CDR1 SGHDT and CDR2 YYEEEE. The CDR3 consists of 15 residues. The V and J ends lost 0 bases and 2 bases respectively, with 10 bases between them. This chain's CDR3 is CASSLVGGHTDTQYF. The CDR3 region has the DNA TGTGCCAGCAGCTTGGTTGGGGGACACACAGATACGCAGTATTTT.

The CDR3 DNA is TGTGCCAGCAGCGTTCGGACATCTGACAATGAGCAGTTCTTC. Protein sequence: CASSVRTSDNEQFF. V and J are TRBV7-3 and TRBJ2-1; D is possibly TRBD1 (5 bases). V was cut by 5 bases and J by 5 bases, with 13 bases left in between. CDR3 length equals 14 residues. The germline V gene has CDR1 SGHTA and CDR2 FQGTGA.

The chain recombines TRBV7-2 with TRBJ1-4; tentatively, D is TRBD1 (6 bases). CDR1 is SGHTA and CDR2 is FQGNSA in the germline V gene. The length of the CDR3 is 20 residues. The V end was cut by 0 bases, the J end by 11 bases, with 31 bases between. CDR3 DNA: TGTGCCAGCAGCTTAGCCCACAGGGATCCTAATGAAAAACTGTTCCCTAAACTGTTTTTT. Protein product: CASSLAHRDPNEKLFPKLFF.

The rearrangement joins TRBV4-1 to TRBJ1-2, with 11 bases aligning to TRBD1. Germline V gene lookup returns CDR1 MGHRA and CDR2 YSYEKL. CDR3 size: 14 residues. The J segment lost 13 bases and the V segment lost 0 bases, leaving 7 bases of the junction unmatched. This CDR3 reads CASSQDRTGGLRTF. The CDR3 nucleotides are TGCGCCAGCAGCCAAGATCGGACAGGGGGCTTGCGCACCTTC.

CDR3 sequence reads: CASSLAGTSPSEQYF. The CDR3 region has the DNA TGTGCCAGCAGTTTGGCCGGGACAAGCCCCTCCGAGCAGTACTTC. The rearrangement links TRBV6-5 to TRBJ2-7; D perhaps matches TRBD1 (6 bases). Trimming removed 4 bases from V and 6 bases from J, with 19 bases in between. This CDR3 is built from 15 residues. The V gene's germline CDR1 is MNHEY and CDR2 SVGAGI.

The chain's CDR3 is CASSSVASDTHTQYF. The CDR3 DNA reads as TGTGCCAGCAGTTCCGTGGCTAGCGATACTCATACGCAGTATTTT. The chain carries TRBV28 and TRBJ2-3; D perhaps matches TRBD2 (6 bases). CDR1 is MDHEN, CDR2 SYDVKM, per germline. Between the trimmed V and J ends, which lost 4 bases and 7 bases, there was a span of 18 bases. The CDR3 contains 15 residues.

V usage is TRBV9 and J usage is TRBJ2-6; the match to TRBD1 covers 7 bases. The germline V gene has CDR1 SGDLS and CDR2 YYNGEE. The CDR3 contains 18 residues. Trimming at V came to 3 bases and at J to 0 bases, leaving 9 bases not matched to a gene. Written as DNA, the CDR3 is TGTGCCAGCAGCGAAACAGGGGCCTCTAGCTCTGGGGCCAACGTCCTGACTTTC. Its translation: CASSETGASSSGANVLTF.

This rearrangement joins TRBV5-6 to TRBJ2-5; 7 positions agree with TRBD1. Trimming took 2 bases from V and 4 from J; bases not matched to a gene: 5. The CDR3 runs 14 residues. Germline V lookup: CDR1 SGHDT, CDR2 YYEEEE. Written as DNA, the CDR3 is TGTGCCAGCAGCTTCTGGGGACAGACAGAGACCCAGTACTTC. Amino acid sequence: CASSFWGQTETQYF.

The chain carries TRBV28 and TRBJ2-2; D is unclear. V lost 7 bases to trimming and J lost 0 bases, with 9 bases between them. CDR3 length equals 14 residues. CDR1 is MDHEN, CDR2 SYDVKM, per germline. The CDR3 here is CASTNLTNTGELFF. The DNA for the CDR3 is TGTGCCAGCACTAACCTAACGAACACCGGGGAGCTGTTTTTT.

The V and J genes are TRBV5-1 and TRBJ1-2; D is ambiguous. Per germline, CDR1 SGHRS and CDR2 YFSETQ. The CDR3 consists of 14 residues. V was trimmed by 0 bases and J by 2 bases, leaving 8 bases between them. The CDR3 loop reads CASSLASANYGYTF. The CDR3, as DNA: TGCGCCAGCAGCTTGGCGAGCGCCAACTATGGCTACACCTTC.

J is TRBJ1-2 and V is TRBV28; 8 nucleotides align to TRBD1. The junction had 7 bases not matched to a gene; V was cut back by 4 bases and J by 0 bases. CDR1 is MDHEN, CDR2 SYDVKM, per germline. The CDR3 contains 16 residues. In DNA form, the CDR3 reads TGTGCCAGCAGTTGCCTAAGACAGGGGACTAACTATGGCTACACCTTC. Translation gives CASSCLRQGTNYGYTF.

The V and J genes are TRBV7-2 and TRBJ2-1; TRBD1 matches 7 bases. CDR1 and CDR2 (germline): SGHTA, FQGNSA. This CDR3 spans 12 amino acids. The J segment lost 7 bases and the V segment lost 5 bases, leaving 2 bases of the junction unmatched. This CDR3 reads CASSPGGNEQFF. CDR3 nucleotide sequence: TGTGCCAGCAGCCCAGGGGGAAATGAGCAGTTCTTC.

The V and J genes are TRBV5-6 and TRBJ2-3, with 7 bases matching TRBD1. Germline V lookup: CDR1 SGHDT, CDR2 YYEEEE. V dropped 2 bases and J dropped 4; count of bases not matched to a gene: 16. CDR3 length: 18 amino acids. The CDR3 DNA follows: TGTGCCAGCAGCTTCCGCGTCCCTCCGACAGGGTCGGCAGATACGCAGTATTTT. Protein sequence: CASSFRVPPTGSADTQYF.

This clone was observed a few times. This sequence joins TRBV5-6 and TRBJ1-2; D gene unclear. The CDR3 has 13 amino acids. V was shortened by 0 bases and J by 5 bases, with 8 bases between the two germline ends. Germline loops: CDR1 SGHDT, CDR2 YYEEEE. The CDR3 DNA sequence: TGTGCCAGCAGCTTGGGGGGAGGATATGGCTACACCTTC. Encoded protein: CASSLGGGYGYTF.

This sequence joins TRBV9 and TRBJ2-3; 9 bases are a match to TRBD2. The CDR3 is 15 residues long. After removal of 2 bases from V and 4 bases from J, the junction contained 5 bases not matched to a gene. The germline gives CDR1 SGDLS, CDR2 YYNGEE. The CDR3 coding sequence is TGTGCCAGCAGCGTCTGGGCGGGAGGGTCAGATACGCAGTATTTT. Protein product: CASSVWAGGSDTQYF.

This clone appeared a single time. CDR3 DNA: TGTGCCAGCAGCGTTAGCGGGGGGGCCTGGAATGAGCAGTTCTTC. Amino acid sequence: CASSVSGGAWNEQFF. V usage is TRBV7-2 and J usage is TRBJ2-1, with 11 bases fitting TRBD2. CDR3 size: 15 residues. The V segment lost 5 bases and the J segment 7 bases; nucleotides outside the gene matches: 7. Germline values: CDR1 SGHTA, CDR2 FQGNSA.

The chain combines TRBV15 with TRBJ2-5; TRBD1 might be the D (6 bases). CDR1 is LNHNV, CDR2 YYDKDF, per germline (reference sequence). The CDR3 has 15 amino acids. Trimming stripped 7 bases from V and 2 bases from J, with 17 bases between. The CDR3 region is CATKNHPGQQETQYF. CDR3 coding DNA: TGTGCCACCAAAAACCATCCGGGACAACAAGAGACCCAGTACTTC.